This TCR beta chain was profiled in a study of blood T cell repertoires in COVID-19. This table comes from immunoSEQ multiplex PCR, and its TCRdb copy is limited to in-frame clones, with some not included. The sample yields 250,000 or so clones, 80% to 85% seen once. The sequence was collected from a middle-aged woman who had recovered from COVID-19. Sequences were obtained from peripheral blood.

CDR3 amino acids: CSAVRNEQFF. Written as DNA, the CDR3 is TGCAGTGCTGTGAGGAATGAGCAGTTCTTC. The gene calls are TRBV20-1 and TRBJ2-1; D ambiguous. CDR1 is DFQATT and CDR2 is SNEGSKA in the germline V gene (reference sequence). The germline V and J ends were trimmed by 5 bases and 7 bases, with 6 bases remaining between them. The CDR3 consists of 10 residues.